A selection of T cell receptor beta chains follows, all from one sample in a study of PD-1 blockade in classical Hodgkin lymphoma. TCRdb's table, derived via immunoSEQ multiplex PCR, lists solely in-frame clones and lacks some. The table records tens of thousands of clones, approximately 95% of them present only once. The sequenced material came from peripheral blood mononuclear cells (PBMCs). These receptors all stem from a human donor with classical Hodgkin lymphoma. Each CDR3 is given with its conserved first and last residue. D genes are given only for firm matches.

V	length	D	J	CDR3	DNA
TRBV4-3	15	TRBD2	TRBJ2-7	CASSQGPSGFYEQYF	TGCGCCAGCAGCCAAGGTCCTAGCGGGTTCTACGAGCAGTACTTC
TRBV25-1	14	NA	TRBJ1-1	CASSDWQDNTEAFF	TGTGCCAGCAGTGATTGGCAAGATAACACTGAAGCTTTCTTT
TRBV5-4	18	TRBD2	TRBJ2-1	CASSLEIAGGSSYNEQFF	TGTGCCAGCAGCTTGGAGATAGCGGGAGGGAGCTCCTACAATGAGCAGTTCTTC
TRBV5-1	16	TRBD2	TRBJ2-5	CASSLFLAGEGETQYF	TGCGCCAGCAGCTTGTTCTTAGCCGGGGAGGGGGAGACCCAGTACTTC
TRBV30	12	NA	TRBJ2-7	CAWMAVYGEQYF	TGTGCCTGGATGGCGGTGTACGGCGAGCAGTACTTC
TRBV7-2	14	NA	TRBJ1-5	CASSQGQGNQPQHF	TGTGCCAGCAGTCAGGGGCAGGGGAACCAGCCCCAGCATTTT
TRBV14	14	NA	TRBJ2-5	CASSQLGSGETQYF	TGTGCCAGCAGCCAATTGGGCTCCGGGGAGACCCAGTACTTC
TRBV7-8	13	NA	TRBJ1-1	CASSLDVDTEAFF	TGTGCCAGCAGCTTAGACGTCGACACTGAAGCTTTCTTT
TRBV25-1	13	NA	TRBJ1-2	CASRRSTNYGYTF	TGTGCCTCAAGGAGATCCACTAACTATGGCTACACCTTC
TRBV30	18	TRBD2	TRBJ2-3	CAWSSRVVREVSTDTQYF	TGTGCCTGGAGTAGCCGGGTGGTACGGGAGGTATCCACAGATACGCAGTATTTT